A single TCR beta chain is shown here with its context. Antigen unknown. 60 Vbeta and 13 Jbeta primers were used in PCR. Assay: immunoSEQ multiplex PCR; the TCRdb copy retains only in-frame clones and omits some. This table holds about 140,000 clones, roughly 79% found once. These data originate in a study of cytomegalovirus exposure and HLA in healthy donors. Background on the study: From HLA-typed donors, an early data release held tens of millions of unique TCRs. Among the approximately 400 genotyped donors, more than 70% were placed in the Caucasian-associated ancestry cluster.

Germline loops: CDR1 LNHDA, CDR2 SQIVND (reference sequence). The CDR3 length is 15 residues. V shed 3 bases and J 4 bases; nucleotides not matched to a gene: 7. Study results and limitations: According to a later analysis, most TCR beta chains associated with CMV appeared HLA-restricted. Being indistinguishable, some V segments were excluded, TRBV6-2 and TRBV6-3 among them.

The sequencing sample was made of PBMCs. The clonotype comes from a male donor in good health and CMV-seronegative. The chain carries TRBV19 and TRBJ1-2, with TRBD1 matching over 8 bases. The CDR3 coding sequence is TGTGCCAGTAGTATCTTAGGACAGGGAACCTATGGCTACACCTTC. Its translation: CASSILGQGTYGYTF.